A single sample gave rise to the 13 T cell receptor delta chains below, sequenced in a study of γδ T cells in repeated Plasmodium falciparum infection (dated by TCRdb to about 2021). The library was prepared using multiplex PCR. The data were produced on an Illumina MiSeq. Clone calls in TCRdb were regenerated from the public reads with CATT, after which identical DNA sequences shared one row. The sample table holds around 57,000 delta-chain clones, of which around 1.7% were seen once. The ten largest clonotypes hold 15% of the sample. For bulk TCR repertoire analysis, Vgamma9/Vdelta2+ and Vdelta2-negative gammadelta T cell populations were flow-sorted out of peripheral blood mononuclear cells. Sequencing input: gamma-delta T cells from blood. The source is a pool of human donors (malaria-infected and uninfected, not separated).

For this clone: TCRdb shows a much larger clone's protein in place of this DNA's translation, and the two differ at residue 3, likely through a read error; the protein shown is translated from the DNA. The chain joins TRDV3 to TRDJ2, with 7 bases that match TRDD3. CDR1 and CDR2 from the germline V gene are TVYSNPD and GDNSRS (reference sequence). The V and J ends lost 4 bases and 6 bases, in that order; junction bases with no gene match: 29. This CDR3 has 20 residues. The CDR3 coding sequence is TGTGCCTCTAGCTATCCCTTTTCGCGAGGACGGGGGATGCATTCAGCACAACTCTTCTTT. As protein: CASSYPFSRGRGMHSAQLFF.

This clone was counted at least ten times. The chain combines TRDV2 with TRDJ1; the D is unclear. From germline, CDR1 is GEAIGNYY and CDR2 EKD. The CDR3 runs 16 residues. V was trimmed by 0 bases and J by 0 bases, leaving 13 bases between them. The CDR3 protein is CACDTEGWTYTDKLIF. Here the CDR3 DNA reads TGTGCCTGTGACACCGAAGGTTGGACGTACACCGATAAACTCATCTTT.

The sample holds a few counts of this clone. The CDR3 region has the DNA TGTGCCTGTGACACTTACTGGGGGATACTGAACCCCGATAAACTCATCTTT. Translating it yields CACDTYWGILNPDKLIF. The chain combines TRDV2 with TRDJ1; 12 nucleotides agree with TRDD3. The J gene, left out of TCRdb, was set here by checking the DNA against germline. Germline CDR1 GEAIGNYY, CDR2 EKD. J lost 3 bases, V lost 1 base, and 8 bases had no gene match. There are 17 residues in the CDR3.

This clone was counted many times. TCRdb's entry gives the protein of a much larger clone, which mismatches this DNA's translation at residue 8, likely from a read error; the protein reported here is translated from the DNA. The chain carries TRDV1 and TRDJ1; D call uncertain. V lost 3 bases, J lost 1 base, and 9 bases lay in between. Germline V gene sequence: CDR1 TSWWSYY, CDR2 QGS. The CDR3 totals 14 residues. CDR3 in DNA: TGTGCTCTTGGGGACGTTCTGTGCACCGATAAACTCATCTTT. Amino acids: CALGDVLCTDKLIF.

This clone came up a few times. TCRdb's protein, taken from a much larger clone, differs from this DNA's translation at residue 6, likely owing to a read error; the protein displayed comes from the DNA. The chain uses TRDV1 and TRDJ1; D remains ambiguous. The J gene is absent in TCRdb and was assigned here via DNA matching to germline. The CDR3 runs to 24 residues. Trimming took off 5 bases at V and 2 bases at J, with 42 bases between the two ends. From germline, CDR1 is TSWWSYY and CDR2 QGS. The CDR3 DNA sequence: TGTGCTCTTGGGAAAGACTTCGGGGTGGCGGTCCGCTATCTCTTGGCAGGTGAGACCGATAAACTCATCTTT. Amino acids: CALGKDFGVAVRYLLAGETDKLIF.

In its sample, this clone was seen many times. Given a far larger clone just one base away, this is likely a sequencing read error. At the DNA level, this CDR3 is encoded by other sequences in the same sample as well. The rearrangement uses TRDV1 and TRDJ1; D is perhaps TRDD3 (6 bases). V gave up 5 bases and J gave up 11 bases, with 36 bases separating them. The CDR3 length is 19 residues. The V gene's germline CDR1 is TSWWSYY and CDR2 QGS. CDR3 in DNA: TGTGCTCTTGGGTCATTCGCCCCCCTACTGGGACGACCGCGTTTTAAGCTCATCTTT. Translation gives CALGSFAPLLGRPRFKLIF.

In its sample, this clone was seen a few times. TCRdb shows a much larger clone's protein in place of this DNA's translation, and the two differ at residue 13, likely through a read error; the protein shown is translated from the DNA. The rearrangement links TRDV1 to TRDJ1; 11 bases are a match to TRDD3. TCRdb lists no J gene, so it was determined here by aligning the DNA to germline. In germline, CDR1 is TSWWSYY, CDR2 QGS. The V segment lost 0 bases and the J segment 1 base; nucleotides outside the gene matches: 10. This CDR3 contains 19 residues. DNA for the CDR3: TGTGCTCTTGGGGAACTAGGCTGGGGGATACCCTCATGCACCGATAAACTCATCTTT. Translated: CALGELGWGIPSCTDKLIF.

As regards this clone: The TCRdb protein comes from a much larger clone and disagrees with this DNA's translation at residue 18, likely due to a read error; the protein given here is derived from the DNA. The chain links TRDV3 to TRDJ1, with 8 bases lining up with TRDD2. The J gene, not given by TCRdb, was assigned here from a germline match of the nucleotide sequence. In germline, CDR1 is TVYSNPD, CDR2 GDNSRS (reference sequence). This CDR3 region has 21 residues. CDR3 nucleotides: TGTGCCTTTGCACGCGACTCCTTCCTAGTCCCCCAACCCAAGTACACCGATAGACTCATCTTT. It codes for CAFARDSFLVPQPKYTDRLIF.

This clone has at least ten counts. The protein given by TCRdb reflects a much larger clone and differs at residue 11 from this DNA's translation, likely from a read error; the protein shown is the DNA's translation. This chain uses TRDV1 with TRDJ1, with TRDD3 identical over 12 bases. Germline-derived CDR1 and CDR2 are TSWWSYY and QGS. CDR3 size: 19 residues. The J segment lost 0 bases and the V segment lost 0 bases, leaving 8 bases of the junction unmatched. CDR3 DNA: TGTGCTCTTGGGGAACTATCTGGGGGATACGTGACTGACACCGATAAACTCATCTTT. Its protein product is CALGELSGGYVTDTDKLIF.

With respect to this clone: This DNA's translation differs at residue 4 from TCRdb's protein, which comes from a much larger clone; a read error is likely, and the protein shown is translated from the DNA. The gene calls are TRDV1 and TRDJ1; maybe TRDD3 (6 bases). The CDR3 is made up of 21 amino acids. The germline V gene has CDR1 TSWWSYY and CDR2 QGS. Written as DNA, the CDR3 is TGTGCTCTTAGGGAACGAGAGCGCCTACATTCGAACGGGGGGGAACTGCCCGGACTCATCTTT. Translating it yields CALRERERLHSNGGELPGLIF.

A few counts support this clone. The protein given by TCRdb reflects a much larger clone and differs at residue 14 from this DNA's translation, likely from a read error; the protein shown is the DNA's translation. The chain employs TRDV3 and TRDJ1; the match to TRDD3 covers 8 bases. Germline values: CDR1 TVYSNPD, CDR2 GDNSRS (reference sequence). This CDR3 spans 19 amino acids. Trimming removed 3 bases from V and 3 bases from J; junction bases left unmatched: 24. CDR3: CALVPLRGITPGYPDKLIF. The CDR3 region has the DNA TGTGCCTTAGTTCCTCTCCGGGGGATAACGCCGGGGTACCCCGATAAACTCATCTTT.

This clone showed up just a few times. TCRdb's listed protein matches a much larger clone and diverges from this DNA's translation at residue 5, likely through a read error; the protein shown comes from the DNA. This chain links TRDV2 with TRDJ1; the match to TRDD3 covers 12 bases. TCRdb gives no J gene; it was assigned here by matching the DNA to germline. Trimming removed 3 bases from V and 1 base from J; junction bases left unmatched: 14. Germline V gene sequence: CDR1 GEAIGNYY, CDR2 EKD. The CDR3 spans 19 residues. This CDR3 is CACDPLPPGGYGSTDKLIF. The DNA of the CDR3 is TGTGCCTGTGACCCCCTGCCTCCTGGGGGATACGGAAGCACCGATAAACTCATCTTT.

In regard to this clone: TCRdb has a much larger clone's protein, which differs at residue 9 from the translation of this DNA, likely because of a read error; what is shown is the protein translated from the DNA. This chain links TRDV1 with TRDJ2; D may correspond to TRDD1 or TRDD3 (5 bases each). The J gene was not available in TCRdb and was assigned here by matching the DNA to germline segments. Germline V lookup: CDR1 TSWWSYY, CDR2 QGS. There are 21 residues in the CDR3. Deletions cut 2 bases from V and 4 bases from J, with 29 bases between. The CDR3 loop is CALGEESYLEMGKGETAQLFF. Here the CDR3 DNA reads TGTGCTCTTGGGGAAGAGTCGTACCTTGAAATGGGCAAAGGGGAGACAGCACAACTCTTCTTT.